Presented here are 14 T cell receptor beta chains from one specimen sequenced in a study of cytomegalovirus exposure and HLA in healthy donors. PCR was performed using 60 Vbeta and 13 Jbeta primers. Some clones are missing from TCRdb's copy, which holds only in-frame ones; the method was immunoSEQ multiplex PCR. The repertoire includes about 250,000 clones, about 77% of them detected once, and roughly 0.45% sits in the top ten. Specimen: PBMCs. The origin of the receptors is a boy between 10 and 17 years old in good health and CMV-seronegative.

The chain's CDR3 is CASSAPRTGNEKLFF. The CDR3 DNA follows: TGTGCCAGCAGCGCCCCCCGGACAGGGAATGAAAAACTGTTTTTT. The rearrangement uses TRBV9 and TRBJ1-4, with 8 bases lining up with TRBD1. CDR1 is SGDLS, CDR2 YYNGEE, per germline. This CDR3 has 15 residues. V was clipped by 3 bases and J by 5 bases; unmatched bases: 6.

The chain is built from TRBV5-4 and TRBJ1-2, with D hard to call. Germline-derived CDR1 and CDR2 are SGHNT and YYREEE (reference sequence). Trimming shortened V by 2 bases and J by 5 bases, and 19 bases separated the two germline ends. This CDR3 is 16 amino acids long. The CDR3 loop is CASSFIEGSGGYGYTF. The CDR3 DNA reads TGTGCCAGCAGCTTCATCGAAGGAAGCGGTGGATATGGCTACACCTTC.

The chain uses TRBV4-1 and TRBJ1-2; 7 bases are a match to TRBD1. The V and J ends lost 2 bases and 5 bases, in that order; junction bases with no gene match: 11. This CDR3 region has 16 residues. Germline lookup yields CDR1 MGHRA and CDR2 YSYEKL. CDR3 bases: TGCGCCAGCAGCCAATACGATTATGACAGGGTATATGGCTACACCTTC. Translated: CASSQYDYDRVYGYTF.

The chain is built from TRBV27 and TRBJ2-5; 10 bases agree with TRBD2. The germline V gene has CDR1 MNHEY and CDR2 SMNVEV (reference sequence). V dropped 5 bases and J dropped 4; count of bases not matched to a gene: 4. The CDR3 is made up of 14 amino acids. The CDR3 nucleotides read TGTGCCAGCAGTATAGGGACTAGCGCAGAGACCCAGTACTTC. It translates to CASSIGTSAETQYF.

The rearrangement joins TRBV9 to TRBJ1-6; perhaps TRBD1 as D (6 bases). The CDR3 is made up of 16 amino acids. Trimming took 2 bases from V and 6 from J, leaving 15 bases between them. Germline V gives CDR1 SGDLS, CDR2 YYNGEE. CDR3 in amino acids: CASSVESDRVNSPLHF. The CDR3 bases are TGTGCCAGCAGCGTCGAGTCGGACAGAGTTAATTCACCCCTCCACTTT. Using reference TRBV9 and TRBJ1-6 for the parts outside the CDR3, the full variable domain is DSGVTQTPKHLITATGQRVTLRCSPRSGDLSVYWYQQSLDQGLQFLIQYYNGEERAKGNILERFSAQQFPDLHSELNLSSLELGDSALYFCASSVESDRVNSPLHFGNGTRLTVT.

V and J are TRBV5-8 and TRBJ1-2; the match to TRBD1 covers 7 bases. CDR1 is SGHTS and CDR2 is YDEGEE in the germline V gene. J gave up 3 bases and V 0 bases, and 2 bases lay outside the gene matches. The CDR3 has 14 residues. CDR3 region: CASSLGDSYYGYTF. The CDR3 DNA reads TGTGCCAGCAGCTTGGGGGACAGCTACTATGGCTACACCTTC. Using reference TRBV5-8 and TRBJ1-2 for the parts outside the CDR3, the full variable domain is EAGVTQSPTHLIKTRGQQATLRCSPISGHTSVYWYQQALGLGLQFLLWYDEGEERNRGNFPPRFSGRQFPNYSSELNVNALELEDSALYLCASSLGDSYYGYTFGSGTRLTVV.

The rearrangement links TRBV6-5 to TRBJ2-7; TRBD1 aligns across 9 bases. Germline V gives CDR1 MNHEY, CDR2 SVGAGI. The ends lost 5 bases at V and 1 base at J; junction bases unmatched: 6. This CDR3 region has 15 residues. In DNA form, the CDR3 reads TGTGCCAGCAGTGGCGCGGGACAGGGTTCCTACGAGCAGTACTTC. It yields the protein CASSGAGQGSYEQYF.

This chain uses TRBV7-6 with TRBJ2-2; TRBD1 is a possible D gene (5 bases). V was cut by 5 bases and J by 0 bases, with 7 bases left in between. Per germline, CDR1 SGHVS and CDR2 FNYEAQ. The CDR3 covers 14 residues. In DNA form, the CDR3 reads TGTGCCAGCAGCACAGGACCGAACACCGGGGAGCTGTTTTTT. This codes for CASSTGPNTGELFF.

This clone has just one count. The chain couples TRBV2 to TRBJ1-2; possibly TRBD1 for D (5 bases). V lost 6 bases and J 0 bases, leaving 8 bases between the germline ends. The CDR3 has 13 amino acids. Germline V CDR1 and CDR2: SNHLY, FYNNEI. This CDR3 reads CASSQDTNYGYTF. The CDR3 DNA sequence: TGTGCCAGCAGCCAGGACACTAACTATGGCTACACCTTC.

With regard to this clone: One end of the junction varies from germline; a read error may be responsible. The chain uses TRBV6-5 and TRBJ2-3, with 9 bases aligning to TRBD2. Germline V lookup: CDR1 MNHEY, CDR2 SVGAGI. This CDR3 spans 15 amino acids. CDR3 DNA: TGTGCCAGCAGTCTCATAGCGGGAGTGACAGGTACGCAGTATTTT. Translating it yields CASSLIAGVTGTQYF.

This clone has a single count. This chain connects TRBV30 to TRBJ2-2, with 10 bases matching TRBD2. The germline gives CDR1 GTSNPN, CDR2 SVGIG (reference sequence). The CDR3 sequence is 16 residues long. With V trimmed by 0 bases and J by 13 bases, 14 bases remained unmatched. The DNA of the CDR3 is TGTGCCTGGAGTGTAAAACGGGCTAGCGGGAGTCTGGGGCTGTTTTTT. It specifies CAWSVKRASGSLGLFF.

The chain is built from TRBV11-2 and TRBJ1-2; D unclear. CDR1 is SGHAT, CDR2 FQNNGV, per germline. This CDR3 is 13 amino acids long. V lost 4 bases and J 9 bases, leaving 15 bases between the germline ends. CDR3 sequence reads: CASSSSTTTSYTF. The CDR3, as DNA: TGTGCCAGCAGCTCTTCGACGACTACGAGCTACACCTTC.

The chain carries TRBV4-2 and TRBJ2-2; TRBD2 matches at 10 bases. Looked up from germline, CDR1 is LGHNA and CDR2 is YNFKEQ. The CDR3 has 16 amino acids. V was clipped by 0 bases and J by 6 bases; unmatched bases: 4. The CDR3 loop reads CASSQDLLAGAGELFF. DNA for the CDR3: TGTGCCAGCAGCCAAGATCTTCTAGCGGGAGCCGGGGAGCTGTTTTTT.

This chain joins TRBV27 and TRBJ1-5, with TRBD1 identical over 7 bases. Germline values: CDR1 MNHEY, CDR2 SMNVEV (reference sequence). The CDR3 loop spans 17 amino acids. The J segment lost 3 bases and the V segment lost 5 bases, leaving 13 bases of the junction unmatched. This chain's CDR3 is CASSGTALIGPNQPQHF. The CDR3 coding sequence is TGTGCCAGCAGTGGGACAGCCCTCATAGGACCCAATCAGCCCCAGCATTTT.